Here is one T cell receptor beta chain with its context. Its target is not known. Using immunoSEQ multiplex PCR, the repertoire was profiled, and TCRdb retains in-frame clones only, with some absent. The table lists over 65,000 clones, 91% of them singletons. The sample belongs to a study of graft-versus-host responses after intestinal transplantation. Study in general: Each recipient received a multivisceral, liver-intestinal, or isolated intestinal graft.

V lost 6 bases to trimming and J lost 10 bases, with 10 bases between them. Looked up from germline, CDR1 is KGHSH and CDR2 is LQKENI. This CDR3 comprises 11 residues. J is TRBJ2-1 and V is TRBV18; tentative D call: TRBD2 (6 bases). The source is a human donor who received an intestinal transplant. The input for sequencing was unstimulated CD4+ T cells sorted from spleen or lymph node cells, taken before intestinal transplant. The CDR3, as DNA: TGTGCCAGCTCTCCTACTAGCGAGCAGTTCTTC. Translating gives CASSPTSEQFF. The variable domain in full, with the rest retrieved from reference TRBV18 and TRBJ2-1, is NAGVMQNPRHLVRRRGQEARLRCSPMKGHSHVYWYRQLPEEGLKFMVYLQKENIIDESGMPKERFSAEFPKEGPSILRIQQVVRGDSAAYFCASSPTSEQFFGPGTRLTVL.